This T cell receptor beta chain comes out of a study of shared clonotypes between healthy human individuals. The V end lost 6 bases, the J end lost 4 bases, and 13 bases lay between the germline ends. Germline V gene sequence: CDR1 MNHNY, CDR2 SVGAGI (reference sequence). This CDR3 spans 14 amino acids. Donors comprised healthy HIV-negative adults lacking recent acute infections or vaccinations. As for this clone: Its antigen is undetermined.

Several immunoSEQ 96-well plates shared each subset's DNA, each plate a replicate. The repertoire was sequenced with immunoSEQ multiplex PCR; TCRdb's copy has only in-frame clones and lacks some. Among about 1.5 million clones listed, roughly 98% were seen once. Study-wide results and limits: The naive CD4 repertoires of a handful of donors were compared, and around 5.1% of clonotypes were shared.

The TCR sequence derives from a man aged 25 to 40 in good health. The sample consisted of naive CD4+ T cells sorted from blood. As for subset: CD45RA+ positively selected. The chain recombines TRBV6-6 with TRBJ2-1, with D tentatively TRBD1 or TRBD2 (5 bases each). CDR3 sequence reads: CASRETGLYNEQFF. The CDR3 nucleotides are TGTGCCAGCAGGGAAACGGGGCTTTACAATGAGCAGTTCTTC.